This T cell receptor (beta chain) was sequenced in a study of shared clonotypes between healthy human individuals. This clone came up once. Sequencing used immunoSEQ multiplex PCR; TCRdb keeps in-frame clones, though not all of them. The sample records 530,000 or so clones, about 80% being singletons. The germline V gene encodes CDR1 MDHEN and CDR2 SYDVKM. The CDR3 totals 13 residues. V lost 2 bases to trimming and J lost 0 bases, with 4 bases between them. This clonotype was obtained from a woman aged 35 to 49 in good health. Some clones in this sample may be carry-over from other donors' samples. The sample comprised PBMCs. The rearrangement links TRBV28 to TRBJ2-5, with D hard to call. DNA of the CDR3: TGTGCCAGCAGTTTAGCGGACCAAGAGACCCAGTACTTC. Protein product: CASSLADQETQYF.